This record concerns one TCR beta chain sequence. The CDR3 is 15 amino acids. V was shortened by 4 bases and J by 2 bases, with 12 bases between the two germline ends. Germline CDR1 SGHNT, CDR2 YYREEE (reference sequence). The record originates from a study of cytomegalovirus exposure and HLA in healthy donors. A multiplex PCR was run with 60 Vbeta primers and 13 Jbeta primers. Some clones are missing from TCRdb's copy, which holds only in-frame ones; the method was immunoSEQ multiplex PCR. In the table there are around 61,000 clones, almost 70% of which are singletons. This clonotype was obtained from a man between 35 and 55 years old in good health and CMV-seropositive. V is TRBV5-4 and J is TRBJ2-2; D gene ambiguous. Sequenced: PBMCs. CDR3 loop: CASSLDPANTGELFF. The CDR3 DNA follows: TGTGCCAGCAGCCTAGACCCGGCCAACACCGGGGAGCTGTTTTTT.